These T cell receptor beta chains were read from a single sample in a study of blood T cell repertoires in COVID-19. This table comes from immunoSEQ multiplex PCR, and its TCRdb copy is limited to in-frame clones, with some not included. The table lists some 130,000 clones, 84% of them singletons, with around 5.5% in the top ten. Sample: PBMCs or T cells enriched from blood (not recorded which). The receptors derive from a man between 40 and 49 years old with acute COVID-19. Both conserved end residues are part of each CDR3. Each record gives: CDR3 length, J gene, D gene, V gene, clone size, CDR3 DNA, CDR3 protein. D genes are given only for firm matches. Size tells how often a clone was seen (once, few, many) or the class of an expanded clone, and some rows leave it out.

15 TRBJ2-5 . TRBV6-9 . TGTGCCAGCAGTTATCTGAGGGGGTTCGAAGAGACCCAGTACTTC CASSYLRGFEETQYF
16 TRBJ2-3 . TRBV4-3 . TGCGCCAGCAGCCAAGGCTCGGCGGGGAGCACAGATACGCAGTATTTT CASSQGSAGSTDTQYF
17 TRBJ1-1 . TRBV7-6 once TGTGCCAGCAGCTTAGCCGAAAGCAGGGTAGGAAACACTGAAGCTTTCTTT CASSLAESRVGNTEAFF
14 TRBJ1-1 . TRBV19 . TGTGCCAGTAGATTAAATGACGGATCGACGCGGGCTTTCTTT CASRLNDGSTRAFF
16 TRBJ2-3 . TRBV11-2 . TGTGCCAGCAGCTTAGGGGCGGGGGCCATCACAGATACGCAGTATTTT CASSLGAGAITDTQYF
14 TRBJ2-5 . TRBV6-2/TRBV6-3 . TGTGCCAGCAGTTCGAGAGCGGTCCGAGAGACCCAGTACTTC CASSSRAVRETQYF
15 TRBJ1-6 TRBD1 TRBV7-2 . TGTGCCAGCAGCTTAGCGGGACAGCCAGATTCACCCCTCCACTTT CASSLAGQPDSPLHF
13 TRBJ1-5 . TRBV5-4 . TGTGCCAGCAGCTCGGGAGGGGATCAGCCCCAGCATTTT CASSSGGDQPQHF
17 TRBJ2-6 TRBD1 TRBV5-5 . TGTGCCAGCAGCTTGGTGGGGACAGTCTCTGGGGCCAACGTCCTGACTTTC CASSLVGTVSGANVLTF
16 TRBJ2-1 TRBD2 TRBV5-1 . TGCGCCAGCAGACGTGGTAGCGGGAGCTCCTACAATGAGCAGTTCTTC CASRRGSGSSYNEQFF
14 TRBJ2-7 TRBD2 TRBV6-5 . TGTGCCAGCAGTCCTGGGACTAGCGGCTACGAGCAGTACTTC CASSPGTSGYEQYF
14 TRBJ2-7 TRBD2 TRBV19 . TGTGCCAGTTCACTAGCGGGGTACTCCTACGAGCAGTACTTC CASSLAGYSYEQYF
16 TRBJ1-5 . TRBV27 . TGTGCCAGCAGTTCAAACAGACAGGCCAAGAATCAGCCCCAGCATTTT CASSSNRQAKNQPQHF
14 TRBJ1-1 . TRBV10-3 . TGTGCCATCAGTGAGTCAGGGGGAAACACTGAAGCTTTCTTT CAISESGGNTEAFF
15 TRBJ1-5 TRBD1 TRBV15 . TGTGCCACCAGCAGTGGACAGGGGAGTACTCAGCCCCAGCATTTT CATSSGQGSTQPQHF
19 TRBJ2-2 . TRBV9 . TGTGCCAGCAGCGTAGTCGGGGATCGGGACTGGACGAACACCGGGGAGCTGTTTTTT CASSVVGDRDWTNTGELFF
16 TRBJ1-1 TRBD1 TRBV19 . TGTGCCAGTAGTGCCGAGGGACAGGAAGTTTGGGTTGGAGCTTTCTTT CASSAEGQEVWVGAFF
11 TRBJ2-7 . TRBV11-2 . TGTGCCAGCAGCTTTTACTACGAGCAGTACTTC CASSFYYEQYF
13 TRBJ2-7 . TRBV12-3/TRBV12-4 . TGTGCCAGCAGTTCTGAGAGATCTCGTGAGCAGTACTTC CASSSERSREQYF
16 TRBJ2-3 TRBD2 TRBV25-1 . TGTGCCAGCAGTGAAACGCTAGCGGGAGGACTAGATACGCAGTATTTT CASSETLAGGLDTQYF
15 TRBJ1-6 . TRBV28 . TGTGCCAGCAGTTCGCCATGGGGGGGCTTTTCACCCCTCCACTTT CASSSPWGGFSPLHF
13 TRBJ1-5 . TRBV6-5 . TGTGCCAGCAGTTCGGGGGGGCATCAGCCCCAGCATTTT CASSSGGHQPQHF
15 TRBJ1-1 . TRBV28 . TGTGCCAGCAGTGCGTCTCGGGGGTCGGGGGCTGAAGCTTTCTTT CASSASRGSGAEAFF
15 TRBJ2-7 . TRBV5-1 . TGCGCCAGCAGCTTGTCGCCGAAAGCGGATGACGAGCAGTACTTC CASSLSPKADDEQYF
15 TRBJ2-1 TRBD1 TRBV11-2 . TGTGCCAGCAGCTTAGTCACGGGACAGGGGAATGAGCAGTTCTTC CASSLVTGQGNEQFF
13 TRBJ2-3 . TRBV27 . TGTGCCAGCAGTTTATATCGGGGAGATACGCAGTATTTT CASSLYRGDTQYF
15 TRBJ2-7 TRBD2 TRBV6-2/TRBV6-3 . TGTGCCAGCAGTATAGCGGGAGGTGGTGATTACGAGCAGTACTTC CASSIAGGGDYEQYF
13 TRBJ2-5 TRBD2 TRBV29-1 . TGCAGCGTTCTGGGACTAGGGGGGGAGACCCAGTACTTC CSVLGLGGETQYF
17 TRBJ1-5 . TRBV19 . TGTGCCAGTAGTATAGGCCGGTCCTATTATAGCAATCAGCCCCAGCATTTT CASSIGRSYYSNQPQHF
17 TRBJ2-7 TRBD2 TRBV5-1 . TGCGCCAGCAGCCCAGGGACTAGCGGGACCAACGTCTACGAGCAGTACTTC CASSPGTSGTNVYEQYF
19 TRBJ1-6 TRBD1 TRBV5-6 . TGTGCCAGCAGCACGACTGCCCCGGGACAGGGGGAATATAATTCACCCCTCCACTTT CASSTTAPGQGEYNSPLHF
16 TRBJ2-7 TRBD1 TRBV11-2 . TGTGCCAGCAGCCGAAGAAGGACAGGGGAATATAACGAGCAGTACTTC CASSRRRTGEYNEQYF
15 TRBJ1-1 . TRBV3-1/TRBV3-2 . TGTGCCAGCAGCCAAGATGGGGGCAGGGACACTGAAGCTTTCTTT CASSQDGGRDTEAFF
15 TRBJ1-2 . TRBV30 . TGTGCCTGGAGTCCTGGGGGGGAGCTGGTATATGGCTACACCTTC CAWSPGGELVYGYTF
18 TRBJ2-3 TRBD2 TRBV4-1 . TGCGCCAGCAGCCAAGACCGTATCCGGGACTACATCACAGATACGCAGTATTTT CASSQDRIRDYITDTQYF
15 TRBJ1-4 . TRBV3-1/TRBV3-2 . TGTGCCAGCAGCCAAGTTCCCGAAGGACACCGGGCGGTGTTTTTT CASSQVPEGHRAVFF
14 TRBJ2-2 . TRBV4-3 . TGCGCCAGCAGCCAAAGCGAAAAGGCCGGGGAGCTGTTTTTT CASSQSEKAGELFF
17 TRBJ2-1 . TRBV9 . TGTGCCAGCAGCGATAACTCACAGGGAAGGGGCCACAATGAGCAGTTCTTC CASSDNSQGRGHNEQFF
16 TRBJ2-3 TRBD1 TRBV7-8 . TGTGCCAGCAGCCTGGGACAGGGGTTGTTCACAGATACGCAGTATTTT CASSLGQGLFTDTQYF
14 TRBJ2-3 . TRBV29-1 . TGCAGCGTTACCCTGGGCTGGAACACAGATACGCAGTATTTT CSVTLGWNTDTQYF
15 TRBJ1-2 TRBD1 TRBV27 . TGTGCCAGCAGTACTGACAGGGGGCACGGCTATGGCTACACCTTC CASSTDRGHGYGYTF
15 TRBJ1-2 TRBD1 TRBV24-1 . TGTGCCACCAGTGATACCGGGACAGGGGTTCCTGGCTACACCTTC CATSDTGTGVPGYTF
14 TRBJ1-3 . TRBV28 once TGTGCCAGCAGCCAGGACGCAGGAAAGGGGACCATATATTTT CASSQDAGKGTIYF
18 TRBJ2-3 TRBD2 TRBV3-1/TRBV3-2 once TGTGCCAGCAGCCCTCCGCTATCTAGCGGGTGGGGCCCAGATACGCAGTATTTT CASSPPLSSGWGPDTQYF
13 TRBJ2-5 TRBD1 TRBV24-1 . TGTGCCACCAAAGACAGGGTTGGGGAGACCCAGTACTTC CATKDRVGETQYF
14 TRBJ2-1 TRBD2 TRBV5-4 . TGTGCCAGCAATCCCCGGACTAGCGGGGGTGAGCAGTTCTTC CASNPRTSGGEQFF
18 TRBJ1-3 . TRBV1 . TGCACCAGCAGCCAAGGCGGCGCAGGGCCATACTCTGGAAACACCATATATTTT CTSSQGGAGPYSGNTIYF
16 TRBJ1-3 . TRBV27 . TGTGCCAGCAGTCCCTTCGCAGGGGCCGGTGGAAACACCATATATTTT CASSPFAGAGGNTIYF